This T cell receptor (beta chain) was observed in a study of Ad26.COV2.S vaccination and SARS-CoV-2 variants. General observations from the study: Possibly, TCR breadth and depth analyses underestimated total T cell responses.

Repertoires were generated with immunoSEQ multiplex PCR, while TCRdb's copy carries only in-frame clones and drops some. The repertoire has around 300,000 clones, around 90% of them found once; the top ten carry 4.5% to 7%. Treatment reported: some 20 received Ad26.COV2.S at low or high dose, single or two shots; roughly 5 received placebo; per-sample allocation not given. Sampling occurred on day 63 after the first vaccine or placebo injection. The CDR3 totals 13 residues. Germline V gives CDR1 KGHSH, CDR2 LQKENI. Trimming cost V 3 bases and J 1 base, with 6 bases left between them. For this clone: As yet, its antigen is unknown. Other nucleotide sequences in the sample specify the same CDR3.

Sequenced here: peripheral blood, sampled in a trial of Ad26.COV2.S vaccine versus placebo. The chain is built from TRBV18 and TRBJ2-5; maybe TRBD1 (6 bases). This clonotype originated in a person aged 18-65 years who received the Ad26.COV2.S COVID-19 vaccine or a placebo. Written as DNA, the CDR3 is TGTGCCAGCTCACCCAGGGGCCAAGAGACCCAGTACTTC. This sequence encodes CASSPRGQETQYF. The full variable domain, completed using reference TRBV18 and TRBJ2-5, is NAGVMQNPRHLVRRRGQEARLRCSPMKGHSHVYWYRQLPEEGLKFMVYLQKENIIDESGMPKERFSAEFPKEGPSILRIQQVVRGDSAAYFCASSPRGQETQYFGPGTRLLVL.